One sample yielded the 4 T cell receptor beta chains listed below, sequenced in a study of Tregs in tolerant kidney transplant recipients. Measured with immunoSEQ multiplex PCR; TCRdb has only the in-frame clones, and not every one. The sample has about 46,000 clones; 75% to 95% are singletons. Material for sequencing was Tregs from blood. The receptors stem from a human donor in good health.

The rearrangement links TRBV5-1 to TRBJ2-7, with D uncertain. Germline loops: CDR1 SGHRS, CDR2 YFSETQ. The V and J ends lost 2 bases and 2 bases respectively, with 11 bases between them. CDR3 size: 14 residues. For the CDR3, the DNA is TGCGCCAGCAGCTTAACGATAAACACCTACGAGCAGTACTTC. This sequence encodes CASSLTINTYEQYF.

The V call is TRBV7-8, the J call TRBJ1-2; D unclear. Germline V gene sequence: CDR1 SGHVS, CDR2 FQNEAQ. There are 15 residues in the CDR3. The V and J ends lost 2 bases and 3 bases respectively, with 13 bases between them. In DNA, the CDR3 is TGTGCCAGCAGCTTAACCGGCAGAACATACTATGGCTACACCTTC. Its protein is CASSLTGRTYYGYTF.

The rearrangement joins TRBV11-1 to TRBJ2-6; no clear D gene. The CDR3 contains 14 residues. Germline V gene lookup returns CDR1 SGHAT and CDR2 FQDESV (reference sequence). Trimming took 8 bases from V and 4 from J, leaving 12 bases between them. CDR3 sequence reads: CASQNVDGANVLTF. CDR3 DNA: TGTGCCAGCCAAAACGTGGACGGGGCCAACGTCCTGACTTTC.

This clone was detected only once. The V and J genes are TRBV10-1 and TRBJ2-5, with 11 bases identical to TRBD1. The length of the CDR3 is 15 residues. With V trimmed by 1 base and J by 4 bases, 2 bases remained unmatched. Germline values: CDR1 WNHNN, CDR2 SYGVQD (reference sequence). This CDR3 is CASSEWTGGGETQYF. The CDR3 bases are TGCGCCAGCAGTGAGTGGACAGGGGGCGGAGAGACCCAGTACTTC.